This T cell receptor beta chain emerged from a study of cytomegalovirus exposure and HLA in healthy donors. The PCR used 60 Vbeta and 13 Jbeta primers. TCRdb's table, derived via immunoSEQ multiplex PCR, lists solely in-frame clones and lacks some. This sample has fewer than 80,000 clones, with about 72% found just once. This clone showed up just a few times. J gave up 9 bases and V 7 bases, and 10 bases lay outside the gene matches. CDR1 is SGHDT, CDR2 YYEEEE, per germline. This CDR3 region has 14 residues. The TCR originated in a man over 45 in good health and CMV-seropositive. The rearrangement links TRBV5-6 to TRBJ2-1; TRBD2 aligns across 10 bases. Sequenced sample: PBMCs. The CDR3 loop reads CASRTSGVLSEQFF. CDR3 in DNA: TGTGCCAGCCGTACTAGCGGGGTCCTCAGTGAGCAGTTCTTC.